This record covers a single T cell receptor (beta chain). Its target is not known. The data originate from a study of cytomegalovirus exposure and HLA in healthy donors. Study context: A preliminary data release comprised tens of millions of unique TCRs obtained from HLA-typed donors.

Study-wide findings and caveats: The classifier was said to identify cytomegalovirus status with high specificity and sensitivity. In vitro checks showed that a few CMV-associated chains really do target CMV antigens. The study reported that TCR beta sequences accurately predicted HLA-A and HLA-B alleles in most subjects.

With 60 Vbeta and 13 Jbeta primers, the PCR was carried out. Profiling relied on immunoSEQ multiplex PCR, and the TCRdb table lists in-frame clones only, not all of them. The data show tens of thousands of clones, less than 75% seen once. Trimming removed 4 bases at V and 5 bases at J, with 6 bases between. This CDR3 comprises 11 residues. CDR1 SGHNT and CDR2 YYREEE come from the germline V gene (reference sequence). This clonotype was obtained from a young man in good health and CMV-seronegative. Sequenced: PBMCs. The rearrangement links TRBV5-4 to TRBJ1-2; possibly TRBD1 for D (5 bases). The CDR3 loop is CASSGGYGYTF. DNA for the CDR3: TGTGCCAGCAGCGGGGGGTATGGCTACACCTTC.